These 12 T cell receptor beta chains originate from one sample sequenced in a study of cytotoxic CD8 clonotypes in ibrutinib-treated CLL. Clones were read by immunoSEQ multiplex PCR, and TCRdb kept only the in-frame ones, dropping some. The sample includes 65,000 to 85,000 clones, about nine tenths of them seen just once. The source material was PBMCs, sampled after 12 months of ibrutinib treatment. The receptors were gathered from a human donor with chronic lymphocytic leukemia.

This sequence joins TRBV5-1 and TRBJ1-1; TRBD1 might be the D (6 bases). The CDR3 is made up of 17 amino acids. CDR1 and CDR2 (germline): SGHRS, YFSETQ. V was cut by 9 bases and J by 2 bases, with 26 bases left in between. CDR3 sequence: CANPKVGGWEGNTEAFF. CDR3 coding DNA: TGCGCCAACCCAAAAGTGGGGGGCTGGGAGGGTAACACTGAAGCTTTCTTT.

The chain links TRBV6-5 to TRBJ1-3; the match to TRBD1 covers 7 bases. CDR1 is MNHEY, CDR2 SVGAGI, per germline. The CDR3 totals 15 residues. V lost 6 bases to trimming and J lost 0 bases; unmatched junction nucleotides: 5. In DNA form, the CDR3 reads TGTGCCAGCAGGCCAGGGGACAGCTCTGGAAACACCATATATTTT. Its translation is CASRPGDSSGNTIYF.

V and J are TRBV2 and TRBJ2-7; TRBD1 agrees at 7 bases. Looked up from germline, CDR1 is SNHLY and CDR2 is FYNNEI. The CDR3 covers 18 residues. Losses at the gene ends were 5 bases for V and 5 bases for J; bases not matched to a gene: 21. CDR3 protein: CASSTSDRRSFGVHEQYF. The CDR3 nucleotides read TGTGCCAGCAGTACCTCGGACAGGAGGTCATTTGGCGTGCACGAGCAGTACTTC. The variable domain in full, with the rest retrieved from reference TRBV2 and TRBJ2-7, is EPEVTQTPSHQVTQMGQEVILRCVPISNHLYFYWYRQILGQKVEFLVSFYNNEISEKSEIFDDQFSVERPDGSNFTLKIRSTKLEDSAMYFCASSTSDRRSFGVHEQYFGPGTRLTVT.

The chain links TRBV7-2 to TRBJ2-5; tentatively, D is TRBD1 or TRBD2 (7 bases each). In germline, CDR1 is SGHTA, CDR2 FQGNSA. V gave up 5 bases and J gave up 2 bases, with 21 bases separating them. This CDR3 is built from 17 residues. The chain's CDR3 is CASSPQGGRVVQETQYF. For the CDR3, the DNA is TGTGCCAGCAGCCCTCAGGGGGGGCGGGTCGTACAAGAGACCCAGTACTTC.

CDR3 region: CASSPAFTDTQYF. CDR3 sequence (DNA): TGTGCCAGCAGCCCCGCCTTCACAGATACGCAGTATTTT. This sequence joins TRBV2 and TRBJ2-3; no firm D call. The V and J ends lost 6 bases and 2 bases respectively, with 9 bases between them. Germline CDR1 is SNHLY and CDR2 is FYNNEI. There are 13 residues in the CDR3.

The chain uses TRBV11-2 and TRBJ2-7, with 10 bases matching TRBD1. The trim removed 2 bases at V and 6 bases at J, leaving 10 bases unmatched. Germline CDR1 is SGHAT and CDR2 is FQNNGV. This CDR3 comprises 16 residues. The DNA for the CDR3 is TGTGCCAGCAGCTTAAATCGCGGGACAGGGGCGACCGAGCAGTACTTC. The encoded protein is CASSLNRGTGATEQYF.

The chain joins TRBV11-1 to TRBJ2-3, with D maybe TRBD2 (6 bases). CDR1 is SGHAT, CDR2 FQDESV, per germline (reference sequence). The V and J ends lost 4 bases and 1 base respectively, with 12 bases between them. CDR3 length: 15 amino acids. The chain's CDR3 is CASSYSGLGTDTQYF. CDR3 nucleotides: TGTGCCAGCAGCTATAGCGGTCTCGGCACAGATACGCAGTATTTT.

The chain is built from TRBV11-3 and TRBJ2-1; 13 bases agree with TRBD2. The trim removed 5 bases at V and 4 bases at J, leaving 14 bases unmatched. Germline assignment: CDR1 SGHNT and CDR2 YENEEA. The CDR3 covers 19 residues. In DNA, the CDR3 is TGTGCCAGCAGCACCGAGGGCACTAGCGGGAGGGCCGGGTACAATGAGCAGTTCTTC. Encoded protein: CASSTEGTSGRAGYNEQFF.

V is TRBV5-1 and J is TRBJ2-7; D ambiguous. The CDR3 covers 11 residues. CDR1 is SGHRS and CDR2 is YFSETQ in the germline V gene. The V end was cut by 4 bases, the J end by 7 bases, with 9 bases between. The CDR3 nucleotides are TGCGCCAGCAGCAGCGATCGGGAGCAGTACTTC. Translating gives CASSSDREQYF.

This rearrangement joins TRBV19 to TRBJ1-2; D is uncertain. The germline gives CDR1 LNHDA, CDR2 SQIVND (reference sequence). V lost 2 bases and J lost 8, with 15 bases in between. The CDR3 totals 14 residues. CDR3 coding DNA: TGTGCCAGTAGTATACAGGACCTTAAGGAGGGCTACACCTTC. Its translation is CASSIQDLKEGYTF.

In the case of this clone: An end of the junction does not agree with germline; a read error may underlie this. The chain combines TRBV7-7 with TRBJ1-5; TRBD1 might be the D (5 bases). This CDR3 region has 13 residues. Per the germline V gene, CDR1 is SSHAT and CDR2 is FNYEAQ (reference sequence). CDR3 loop: CASSLDKGQPQHF. The CDR3 coding sequence is TGTGCTAGCAGCTTAGATAAGGGGCAGCCCCAGCATTTT.

The J gene is TRBJ2-6, the V gene TRBV19; D unresolved. V was trimmed by 3 bases and J by 2 bases, leaving 5 bases between them. The CDR3 length is 14 residues. Germline V CDR1 and CDR2: LNHDA, SQIVND (reference sequence). The CDR3 sequence: CASSIFPGANVLTF. The CDR3 DNA is TGTGCCAGTAGTATCTTCCCTGGGGCCAACGTCCTGACTTTC.